This TCR beta chain was observed in a study of blood T cell repertoires in COVID-19. Whole-study context: Whether acute or convalescent, the COVID-19 samples came from the United States, Italy and Spain.

The protocol was immunoSEQ multiplex PCR, while the TCRdb copy is restricted to in-frame clones and leaves out a portion. The data hold about 190,000 clones, with around nine tenths observed a single time. The CDR3 loop spans 13 amino acids. From germline, CDR1 is MNHEY and CDR2 SVGAGI. Sequenced sample: peripheral blood. The chain recombines TRBV6-5 with TRBJ2-3, with 7 bases matching TRBD2. The TCR originated in a man between 25 and 39 years old with acute or convalescent COVID-19. Written as DNA, the CDR3 is TGTTCGGAAGGAAGCGGGGTTTCTGGGACGCAGTATTTT. Residues: CSEGSGVSGTQYF.